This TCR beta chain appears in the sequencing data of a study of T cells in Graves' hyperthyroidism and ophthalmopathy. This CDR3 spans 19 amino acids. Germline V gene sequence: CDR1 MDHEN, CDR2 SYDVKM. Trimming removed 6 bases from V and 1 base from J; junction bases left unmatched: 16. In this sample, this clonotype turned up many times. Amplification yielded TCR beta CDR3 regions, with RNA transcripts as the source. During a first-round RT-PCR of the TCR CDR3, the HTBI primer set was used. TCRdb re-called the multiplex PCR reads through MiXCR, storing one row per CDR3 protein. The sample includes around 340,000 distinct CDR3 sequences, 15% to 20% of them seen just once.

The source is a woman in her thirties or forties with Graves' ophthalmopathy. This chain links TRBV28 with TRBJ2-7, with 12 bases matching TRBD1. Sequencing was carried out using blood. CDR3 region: CASSSGTGGLAGDSYEQYF. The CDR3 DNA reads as TGTGCCAGCAGCAGCGGGACAGGGGGCCTAGCGGGAGATTCCTACGAGCAGTACTTC.